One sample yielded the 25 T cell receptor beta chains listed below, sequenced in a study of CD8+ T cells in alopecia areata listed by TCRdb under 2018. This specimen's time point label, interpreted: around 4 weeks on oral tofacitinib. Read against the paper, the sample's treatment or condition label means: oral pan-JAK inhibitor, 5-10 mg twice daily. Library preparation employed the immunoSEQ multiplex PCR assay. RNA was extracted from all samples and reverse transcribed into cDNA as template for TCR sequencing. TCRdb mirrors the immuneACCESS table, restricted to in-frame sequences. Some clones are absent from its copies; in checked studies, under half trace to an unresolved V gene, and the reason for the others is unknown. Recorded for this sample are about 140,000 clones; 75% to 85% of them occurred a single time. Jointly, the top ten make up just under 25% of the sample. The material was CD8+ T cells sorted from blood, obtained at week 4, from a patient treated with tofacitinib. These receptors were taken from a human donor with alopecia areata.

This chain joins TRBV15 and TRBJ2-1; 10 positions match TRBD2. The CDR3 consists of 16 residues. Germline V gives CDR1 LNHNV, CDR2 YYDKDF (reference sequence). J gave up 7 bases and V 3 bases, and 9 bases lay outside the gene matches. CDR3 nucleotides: TGTGCCACCAGCAGGAAAGCGGGGGGGAAATCAAATGAGCAGTTCTTC. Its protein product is CATSRKAGGKSNEQFF.

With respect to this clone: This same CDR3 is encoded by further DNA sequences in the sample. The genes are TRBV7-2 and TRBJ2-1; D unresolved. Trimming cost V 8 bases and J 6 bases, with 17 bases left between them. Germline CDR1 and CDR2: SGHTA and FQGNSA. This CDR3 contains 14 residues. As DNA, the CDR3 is TGTGCCAGCGGATTGGTTGACGGTTCCAATGAGCAGTTCTTC. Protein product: CASGLVDGSNEQFF.

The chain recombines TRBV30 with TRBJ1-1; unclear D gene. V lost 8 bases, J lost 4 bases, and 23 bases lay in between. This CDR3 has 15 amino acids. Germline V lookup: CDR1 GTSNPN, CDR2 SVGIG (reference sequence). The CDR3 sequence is CALRGGIGAFTEAFF. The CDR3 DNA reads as TGTGCCCTACGTGGCGGAATTGGTGCTTTCACTGAAGCTTTCTTT.

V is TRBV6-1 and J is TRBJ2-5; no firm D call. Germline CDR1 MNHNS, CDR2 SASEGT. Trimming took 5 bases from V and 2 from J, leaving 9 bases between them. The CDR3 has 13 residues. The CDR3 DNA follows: TGTGCCAGCAGTCGCCGACAACAAGAGACCCAGTACTTC. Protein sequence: CASSRRQQETQYF.

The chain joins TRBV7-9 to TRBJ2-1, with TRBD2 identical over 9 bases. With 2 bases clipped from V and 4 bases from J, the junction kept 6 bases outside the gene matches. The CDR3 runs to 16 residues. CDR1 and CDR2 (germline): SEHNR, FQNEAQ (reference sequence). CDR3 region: CASSLTRLAGYNEQFF. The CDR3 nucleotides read TGTGCCAGCAGCTTAACCCGGCTAGCGGGGTACAATGAGCAGTTCTTC.

DNA for the CDR3: TGCAGCATCACCCAACAGGGGGCGAATAACTATGGCTACACCTTC. Translation gives CSITQQGANNYGYTF. V and J are TRBV29-1 and TRBJ1-2, with 9 bases matching TRBD1. CDR1 SQVTM and CDR2 ANQGSEA come from the germline V gene. V trimming: 8 bases; J trimming: 1 base; junction bases outside the gene matches: 11. This CDR3 is built from 15 residues.

The CDR3 bases are TGTGCCAGCAGACTCGGACAGGACAACTCCTACAATGAGCAGTTCTTC. It yields the protein CASRLGQDNSYNEQFF. This chain uses TRBV7-2 with TRBJ2-1; TRBD1 agrees at 7 bases. Germline lookup yields CDR1 SGHTA and CDR2 FQGNSA. The V and J ends lost 6 bases and 0 bases, in that order; junction bases with no gene match: 8. The CDR3 is 16 residues long. The variable domain in full, completed from reference TRBV7-2 and TRBJ2-1, reads GAGVSQSPSNKVTEKGKDVELRCDPISGHTALYWYRQSLGQGLEFLIYFQGNSAPDKSGLPSDRFSAERTGGSVSTLTIQRTQQEDSAVYLCASRLGQDNSYNEQFFGPGTRLTVL.

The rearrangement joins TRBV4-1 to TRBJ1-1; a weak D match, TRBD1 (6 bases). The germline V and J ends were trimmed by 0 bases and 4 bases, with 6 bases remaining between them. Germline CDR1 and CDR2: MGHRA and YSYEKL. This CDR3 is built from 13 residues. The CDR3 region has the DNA TGCGCCAGCAGCCAAGAAGGGGGCACTGAAGCTTTCTTT. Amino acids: CASSQEGGTEAFF.

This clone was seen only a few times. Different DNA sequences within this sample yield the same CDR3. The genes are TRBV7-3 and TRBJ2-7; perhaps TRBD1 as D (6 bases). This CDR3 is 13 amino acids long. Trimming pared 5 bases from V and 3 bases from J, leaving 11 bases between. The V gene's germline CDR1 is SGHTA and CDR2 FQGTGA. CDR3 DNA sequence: TGTGCCAGCAGCCTCGGACAGAACTACGAGCAGTACTTC. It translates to CASSLGQNYEQYF. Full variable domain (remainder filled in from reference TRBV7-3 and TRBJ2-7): GAGVSQTPSNKVTEKGKYVELRCDPISGHTALYWYRQSLGQGPEFLIYFQGTGAADDSGLPNDRFFAVRPEGSVSTLKIQRTERGDSAVYLCASSLGQNYEQYFGPGTRLTVT.

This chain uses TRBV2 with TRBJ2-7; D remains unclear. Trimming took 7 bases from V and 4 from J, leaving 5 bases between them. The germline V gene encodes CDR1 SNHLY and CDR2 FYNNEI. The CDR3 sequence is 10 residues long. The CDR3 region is CASMGYEQYF. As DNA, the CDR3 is TGTGCCAGCATGGGTTACGAGCAGTACTTC.

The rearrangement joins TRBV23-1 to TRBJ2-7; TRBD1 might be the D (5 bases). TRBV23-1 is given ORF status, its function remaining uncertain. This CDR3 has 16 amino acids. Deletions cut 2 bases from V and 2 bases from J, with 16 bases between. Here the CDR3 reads CASSQPTRPGPYEQYF. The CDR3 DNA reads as TGCGCCAGCAGTCAACCCACTCGGCCAGGGCCCTACGAGCAGTACTTC.

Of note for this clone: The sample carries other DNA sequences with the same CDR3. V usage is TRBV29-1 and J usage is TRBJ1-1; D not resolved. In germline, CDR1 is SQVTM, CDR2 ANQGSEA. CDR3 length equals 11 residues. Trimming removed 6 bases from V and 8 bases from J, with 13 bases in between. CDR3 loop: CSVGTELEAFF. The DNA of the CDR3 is TGCAGCGTGGGCACGGAGTTGGAAGCTTTCTTT.

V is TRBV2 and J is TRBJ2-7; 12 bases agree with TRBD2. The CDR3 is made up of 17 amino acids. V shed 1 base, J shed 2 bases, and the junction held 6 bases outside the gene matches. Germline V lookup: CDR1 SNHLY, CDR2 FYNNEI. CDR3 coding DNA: TGTGCCAGCAGTGAAGGGACTAGCGGGGTCCAGACCTACGAGCAGTACTTC. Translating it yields CASSEGTSGVQTYEQYF. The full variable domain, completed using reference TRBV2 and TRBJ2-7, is EPEVTQTPSHQVTQMGQEVILRCVPISNHLYFYWYRQILGQKVEFLVSFYNNEISEKSEIFDDQFSVERPDGSNFTLKIRSTKLEDSAMYFCASSEGTSGVQTYEQYFGPGTRLTVT.

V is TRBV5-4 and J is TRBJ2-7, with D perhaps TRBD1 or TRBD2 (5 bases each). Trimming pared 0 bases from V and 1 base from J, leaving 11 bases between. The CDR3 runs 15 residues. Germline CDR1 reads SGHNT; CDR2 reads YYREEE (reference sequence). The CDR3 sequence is CASSLEWDGSYEQYF. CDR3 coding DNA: TGTGCCAGCAGCTTGGAATGGGACGGGTCCTACGAGCAGTACTTC. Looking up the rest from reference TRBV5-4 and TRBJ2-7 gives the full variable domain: ETGVTQSPTHLIKTRGQQVTLRCSSQSGHNTVSWYQQALGQGPQFIFQYYREEENGRGNFPPRFSGLQFPNYSSELNVNALELDDSALYLCASSLEWDGSYEQYFGPGTRLTVT.

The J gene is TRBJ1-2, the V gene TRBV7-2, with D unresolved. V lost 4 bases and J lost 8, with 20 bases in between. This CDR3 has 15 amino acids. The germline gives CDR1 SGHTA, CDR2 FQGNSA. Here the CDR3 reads CASSSREGDGGGYTF. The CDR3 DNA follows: TGTGCCAGCAGCTCAAGGGAGGGAGACGGAGGGGGCTACACCTTC.

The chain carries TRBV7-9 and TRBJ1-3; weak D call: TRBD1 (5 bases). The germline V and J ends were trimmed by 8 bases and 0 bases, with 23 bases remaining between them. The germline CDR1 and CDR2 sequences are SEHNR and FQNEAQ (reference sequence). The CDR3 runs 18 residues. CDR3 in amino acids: CASGTFRRERYSGNTIYF. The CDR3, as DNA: TGTGCCAGCGGGACTTTTCGACGTGAACGATACTCTGGAAACACCATATATTTT.

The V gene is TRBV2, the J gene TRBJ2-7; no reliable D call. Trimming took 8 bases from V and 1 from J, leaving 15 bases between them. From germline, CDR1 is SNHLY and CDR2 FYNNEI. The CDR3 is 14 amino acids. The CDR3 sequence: CASLDGSRSYEQYF. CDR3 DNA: TGTGCCAGCCTAGACGGATCCCGGTCCTACGAGCAGTACTTC.

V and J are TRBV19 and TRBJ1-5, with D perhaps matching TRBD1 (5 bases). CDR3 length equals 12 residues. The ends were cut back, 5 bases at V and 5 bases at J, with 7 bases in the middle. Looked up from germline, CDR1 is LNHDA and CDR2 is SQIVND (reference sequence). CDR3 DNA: TGTGCCAGTAGTCGGGGCTATCAGCCCCAGCATTTT. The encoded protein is CASSRGYQPQHF. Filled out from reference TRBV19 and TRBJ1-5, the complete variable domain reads DGGITQSPKYLFRKEGQNVTLSCEQNLNHDAMYWYRQDPGQGLRLIYYSQIVNDFQKGDIAEGYSVSREKKESFPLTVTSAQKNPTAFYLCASSRGYQPQHFGDGTRLSIL.

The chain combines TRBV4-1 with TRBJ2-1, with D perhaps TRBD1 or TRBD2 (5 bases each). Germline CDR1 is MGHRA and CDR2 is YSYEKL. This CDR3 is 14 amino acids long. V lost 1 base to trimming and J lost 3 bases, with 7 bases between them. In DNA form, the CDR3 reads TGCGCCAGCAGCCAAGGGGGGATCTACAATGAGCAGTTCTTC. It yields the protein CASSQGGIYNEQFF.

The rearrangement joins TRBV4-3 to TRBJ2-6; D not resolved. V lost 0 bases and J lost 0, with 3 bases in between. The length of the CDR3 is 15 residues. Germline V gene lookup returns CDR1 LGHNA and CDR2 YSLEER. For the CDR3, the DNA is TGCGCCAGCAGCCAAGATATCTCTGGGGCCAACGTCCTGACTTTC. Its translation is CASSQDISGANVLTF.

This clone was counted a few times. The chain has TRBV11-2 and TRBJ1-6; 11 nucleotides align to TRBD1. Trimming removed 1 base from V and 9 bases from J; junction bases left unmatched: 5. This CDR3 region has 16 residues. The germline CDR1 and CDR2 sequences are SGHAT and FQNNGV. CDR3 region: CASSLGGTGGGSPLHF. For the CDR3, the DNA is TGTGCCAGCAGCTTAGGCGGGACAGGGGGTGGTTCACCCCTCCACTTT.

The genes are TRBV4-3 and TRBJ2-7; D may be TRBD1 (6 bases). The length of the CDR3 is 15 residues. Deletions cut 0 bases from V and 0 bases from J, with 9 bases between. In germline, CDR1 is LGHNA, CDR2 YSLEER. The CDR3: CASSQDTGISYEQYF. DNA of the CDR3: TGCGCCAGCAGCCAAGATACAGGGATCTCCTACGAGCAGTACTTC.

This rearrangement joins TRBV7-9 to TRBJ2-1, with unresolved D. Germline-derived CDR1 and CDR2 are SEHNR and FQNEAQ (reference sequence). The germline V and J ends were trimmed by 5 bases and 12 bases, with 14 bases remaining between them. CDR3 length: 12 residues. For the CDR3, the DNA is TGTGCCAGCAGCCGCTCCCAGGTATGGCAGTTCTTC. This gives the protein CASSRSQVWQFF.

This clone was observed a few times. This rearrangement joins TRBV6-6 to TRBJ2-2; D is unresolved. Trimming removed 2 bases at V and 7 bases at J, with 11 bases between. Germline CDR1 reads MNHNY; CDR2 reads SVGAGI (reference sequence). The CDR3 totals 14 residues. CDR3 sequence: CASSYPGPGGELFF. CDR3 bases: TGTGCCAGCAGTTACCCCGGACCGGGCGGGGAGCTGTTTTTT.

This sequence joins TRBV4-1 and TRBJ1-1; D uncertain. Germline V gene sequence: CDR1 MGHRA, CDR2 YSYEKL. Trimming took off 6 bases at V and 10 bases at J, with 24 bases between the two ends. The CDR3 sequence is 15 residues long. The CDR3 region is CASSREGVIATGAFF. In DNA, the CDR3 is TGCGCCAGCAGTCGAGAAGGAGTGATCGCGACCGGAGCTTTCTTT.